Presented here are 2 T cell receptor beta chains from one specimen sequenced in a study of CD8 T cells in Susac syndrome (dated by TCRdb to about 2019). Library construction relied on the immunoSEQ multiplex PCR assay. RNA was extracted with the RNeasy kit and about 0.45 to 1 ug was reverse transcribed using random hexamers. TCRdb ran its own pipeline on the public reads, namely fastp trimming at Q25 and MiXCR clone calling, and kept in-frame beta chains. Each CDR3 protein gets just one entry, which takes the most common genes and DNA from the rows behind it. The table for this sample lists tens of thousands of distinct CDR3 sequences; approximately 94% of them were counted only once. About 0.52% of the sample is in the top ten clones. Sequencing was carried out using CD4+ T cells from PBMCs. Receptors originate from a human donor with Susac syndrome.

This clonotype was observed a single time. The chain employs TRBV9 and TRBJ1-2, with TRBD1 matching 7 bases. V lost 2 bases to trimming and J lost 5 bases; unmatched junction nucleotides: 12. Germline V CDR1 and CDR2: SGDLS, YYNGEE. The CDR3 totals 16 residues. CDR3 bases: TGTGCCAGCAGCGTTCGTCCGGGACAGTCATCATATGGCTACACCTTC. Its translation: CASSVRPGQSSYGYTF.

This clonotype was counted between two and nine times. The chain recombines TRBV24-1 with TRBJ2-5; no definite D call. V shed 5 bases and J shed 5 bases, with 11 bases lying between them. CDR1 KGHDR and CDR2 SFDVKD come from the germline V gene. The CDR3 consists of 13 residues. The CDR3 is CATSVEWAETQYF. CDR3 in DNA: TGTGCCACCAGTGTAGAGTGGGCGGAGACCCAGTACTTC.